This TCR beta chain was captured by sequencing in a study of OX40 agonist ivuxolimab in advanced cancers. Some clones are missing from TCRdb's copy, which holds only in-frame ones; the method was immunoSEQ multiplex PCR. Of roughly 100,000 clones listed, about nine tenths are singletons. Trimming removed 5 bases from V and 1 base from J, with 9 bases in between. Germline V CDR1 and CDR2: SGHAT, FQNNGV. This CDR3 spans 15 amino acids. Autoimmune disease history or systemic immunosuppression disqualified patients. The J gene is TRBJ2-6, the V gene TRBV11-2; D is perhaps TRBD2 (6 bases). Sample: CD4+ or CD8+ T cells sorted from blood, taken in a trial of the OX40 agonist ivuxolimab. The sequence derives from an adult with an advanced solid tumor such as melanoma, head and neck, liver or kidney cancer. The CDR3 DNA reads TGTGCCAGCAGCGGCCGGGGGTCTGGGGCCAACGTCCTGACTTTC. It yields the protein CASSGRGSGANVLTF.